The rows below give T cell receptor beta chains drawn from one sample of a study of T cell repertoires in cytomegalovirus infection. One entry per CDR3 protein results from TCRdb running MiXCR on the reads. Of under 350,000 distinct CDR3 sequences in the sample, over 7.5% were seen once. The sample was PBMCs. The origin of the receptors is a human donor in good health (CMV status not recorded). Some clones in this sample may be carry-over from other donors' samples. Both conserved end residues are part of each CDR3. Fields, in order: D gene, V gene, J gene, clone size, CDR3 protein, CDR3 DNA. D genes are given only for firm matches. Expanded clones get a size class; other rows say once, few or many, or leave the size out.

d_call: NA; v_call: TRBV12-3/TRBV12-4; j_call: TRBJ2-3; clone_size: NA; cdr3_aa: CASIPNWGNTDTQYF; cdr3_nt: TGTGCCAGCATCCCAAACTGGGGAAACACAGATACGCAGTATTTT
d_call: NA; v_call: TRBV4-2; j_call: TRBJ2-3; clone_size: many; cdr3_aa: CASSHLADTDTQYF; cdr3_nt: TGTGCCAGCAGCCACCTAGCAGACACAGATACGCAGTATTTT
d_call: NA; v_call: TRBV10-3; j_call: TRBJ1-1; clone_size: many; cdr3_aa: CAISERGREAFF; cdr3_nt: TGTGCCATCAGCGAGAGGGGCAGGGAAGCTTTCTTT
d_call: NA; v_call: TRBV7-1; j_call: TRBJ1-2; clone_size: NA; cdr3_aa: CASSLDVSAYGYTF; cdr3_nt: TGTGCCAGCAGCCTGGACGTGTCGGCCTATGGCTACACCTTC
d_call: NA; v_call: TRBV7-2; j_call: TRBJ1-3; clone_size: many; cdr3_aa: CASSSDTGNTIYF; cdr3_nt: TGTGCCAGCAGCTCAGATACCGGAAACACCATATATTTT
d_call: TRBD2; v_call: TRBV7-2; j_call: TRBJ2-3; clone_size: many; cdr3_aa: CASSFLAGAFTDTQYF; cdr3_nt: TGTGCCAGCAGCTTCCTAGCGGGGGCATTCACAGATACGCAGTATTTT
d_call: NA; v_call: TRBV2; j_call: TRBJ2-2; clone_size: few; cdr3_aa: CASSEDRATGELFF; cdr3_nt: TGTGCCAGCAGTGAAGACAGGGCCACCGGGGAGCTGTTTTTT
d_call: NA; v_call: TRBV7-2; j_call: TRBJ2-7; clone_size: many; cdr3_aa: CASSLVDRSSYEQYF; cdr3_nt: TGTGCCAGCAGCTTAGTGGACCGGAGCTCCTACGAGCAGTACTTC
d_call: TRBD1; v_call: TRBV11-1; j_call: TRBJ2-1; clone_size: many; cdr3_aa: CASSLGQVTGGNEQFF; cdr3_nt: TGTGCCAGCAGCTTAGGGCAGGTGACAGGGGGGAATGAGCAGTTCTTC
d_call: NA; v_call: TRBV27; j_call: TRBJ2-1; clone_size: NA; cdr3_aa: CASSYPGNNEQFF; cdr3_nt: TGTGCCAGCAGTTACCCAGGAAACAATGAGCAGTTCTTC
d_call: NA; v_call: TRBV25-1; j_call: TRBJ2-7; clone_size: many; cdr3_aa: CASRGGGARKFDYEQYF; cdr3_nt: TGTGCCAGCAGGGGAGGCGGGGCCAGGAAGTTCGACTACGAGCAGTACTTC
d_call: NA; v_call: TRBV5-4; j_call: TRBJ2-3; clone_size: NA; cdr3_aa: CASSLALADTQYF; cdr3_nt: TGTGCCAGCAGCTTGGCCCTGGCAGATACGCAGTATTTT
d_call: NA; v_call: TRBV7-9; j_call: TRBJ2-7; clone_size: many; cdr3_aa: CASSADLGVHEQYF; cdr3_nt: TGTGCCAGCAGCGCGGATCTCGGGGTCCACGAGCAGTACTTC
d_call: TRBD2; v_call: TRBV20-1; j_call: TRBJ2-5; clone_size: few; cdr3_aa: CSASRGGVAKTQYF; cdr3_nt: TGCAGTGCTAGCCGGGGGGGGGTGGCGAAGACCCAGTACTTC
d_call: NA; v_call: TRBV12-3/TRBV12-4; j_call: TRBJ2-3; clone_size: NA; cdr3_aa: CASRLEGTRLTDTQYF; cdr3_nt: TGTGCCAGCAGACTGGAGGGTACCAGACTCACAGATACGCAGTATTTT
d_call: NA; v_call: TRBV6-2/TRBV6-3; j_call: TRBJ2-7; clone_size: NA; cdr3_aa: CASRTGTPYEQYF; cdr3_nt: TGTGCCAGCAGAACCGGGACACCCTACGAGCAGTACTTC
d_call: TRBD1; v_call: TRBV5-1; j_call: TRBJ1-1; clone_size: few; cdr3_aa: CASRSATGWTEAFF; cdr3_nt: TGCGCCAGCAGGTCCGCGACAGGGTGGACTGAAGCTTTCTTT
d_call: TRBD2; v_call: TRBV7-2; j_call: TRBJ2-3; clone_size: many; cdr3_aa: CASRNSGGRADTQYF; cdr3_nt: TGTGCCAGCAGGAATAGCGGGGGGAGGGCAGATACGCAGTATTTT
d_call: NA; v_call: TRBV7-2; j_call: TRBJ1-5; clone_size: NA; cdr3_aa: CASSRDETNQPQHF; cdr3_nt: TGTGCCAGCAGCCGGGACGAGACTAATCAGCCCCAGCATTTT
d_call: TRBD1; v_call: TRBV28; j_call: TRBJ1-2; clone_size: few; cdr3_aa: CASSLYGTGVLNGYTF; cdr3_nt: TGTGCCAGCAGTTTATACGGGACAGGGGTCTTGAATGGCTACACCTTC
d_call: TRBD1; v_call: TRBV10-3; j_call: TRBJ2-7; clone_size: few; cdr3_aa: CATSGQGADEQYF; cdr3_nt: TGTGCCACTTCGGGACAGGGGGCCGACGAGCAGTACTTC
d_call: NA; v_call: TRBV6-5; j_call: TRBJ2-2; clone_size: few; cdr3_aa: CASSYGEFSGELFF; cdr3_nt: TGTGCCAGCAGTTATGGGGAATTCTCCGGGGAGCTGTTTTTT
d_call: TRBD1; v_call: TRBV7-9; j_call: TRBJ1-1; clone_size: NA; cdr3_aa: CASRHDRGNTEAFF; cdr3_nt: TGTGCCAGCAGACACGACAGGGGAAACACTGAAGCTTTCTTT
d_call: TRBD1; v_call: TRBV7-9; j_call: TRBJ1-1; clone_size: many; cdr3_aa: CASSSGTGVGTEAFF; cdr3_nt: TGTGCCAGCAGCTCCGGGACAGGGGTGGGCACTGAAGCTTTCTTT
d_call: NA; v_call: TRBV7-2; j_call: TRBJ2-2; clone_size: many; cdr3_aa: CASSGGRRWTGELFF; cdr3_nt: TGTGCCAGCAGCGGAGGGCGGCGATGGACCGGGGAGCTGTTTTTT
d_call: NA; v_call: TRBV20-1; j_call: TRBJ2-3; clone_size: few; cdr3_aa: CSASPGNFMGTDTQYF; cdr3_nt: TGCAGTGCGAGTCCCGGGAACTTCATGGGCACAGATACGCAGTATTTT
d_call: NA; v_call: TRBV4-1; j_call: TRBJ2-1; clone_size: many; cdr3_aa: CASSLLDSSSYNEQFF; cdr3_nt: TGCGCCAGCAGCCTCCTGGACTCGAGCTCCTACAATGAGCAGTTCTTC
d_call: NA; v_call: TRBV6-1; j_call: TRBJ1-5; clone_size: many; cdr3_aa: CASSLVGRSNQPQHF; cdr3_nt: TGTGCCAGCAGCTTAGTGGGCAGAAGCAATCAGCCCCAGCATTTT
d_call: NA; v_call: TRBV27; j_call: TRBJ2-7; clone_size: few; cdr3_aa: CASSTGMGAYEQYF; cdr3_nt: TGTGCCAGCAGTACCGGTATGGGCGCCTACGAGCAGTACTTC